This entry describes one T cell receptor beta chain. Its antigen is currently not known. No clone much larger than this one lies a single base away; base qualities are absent. The cohort was made up of roughly 670 healthy bone marrow donors. At the time of sampling, every cohort member was nominally healthy, though immune exposures that went unrecorded were likely present. The donor was CMV seronegative and belonged to the group of 352 seronegative cohort members. A peripheral blood sample was provided by each donor, and peripheral blood mononuclear cells were used for TCR beta sequencing. Genomic DNA was extracted from the blood cell samples with the Qiagen DNeasy Blood Extraction Kit. This specimen comes from a study of cytomegalovirus exposure and HLA in healthy donors (dated by TCRdb to 2017 to 2019). Some background on the complete study: According to an earlier analysis of a few hundred of the donors, about 180 million T cells yielded 100 million or so unique TCR beta sequences and approximately 300 Gb of sequence data. In addition to the first cohort of several hundred subjects, a separate validation cohort of 130 or so different subjects was used. A later analysis re-analyzed previously published TCR beta repertoires from roughly 630 donors and added high-resolution HLA genotyping to study TCR occurrence patterns. The study profiled the T cell repertoires of hundreds of subjects by immunosequencing and related them to cytomegalovirus serostatus. Among about 400 genotyped donors of the cohort, an average of around 250,000 unique TCR beta nucleotide sequences was sequenced per donor, of which roughly 18% were non-productive. Donor age, sex, ethnicity and CMV serostatus were collected together with the repertoire data. An earlier analysis of approximately 580 of the donors used high-throughput TCR beta sequencing to judge whether each TCR beta V gene segment behaved as functional or pseudogenic. Rather than drawing on any new phenotypic data, the later analysis identified candidate immune exposures from TCR beta sequences and the way those sequences occurred across donors. Typing coverage varied by locus: roughly 629-630 donors for A, B, C, DRB1 and DQB1; approximately 500 for DQA1; about 600 for DPA1; approximately 450 for DPB1. HLA typing included class I and class II loci at four-digit resolution. An early release that covered about 600 HLA-typed donors contained around 330 gigabases of sequencing data and 70 million to 100 million unique TCR sequences. Every repertoire in the discovery cohort had been generated on one and the same sequencing platform. A later genetic analysis took genome-wide SNP genotypes for about 65% of the roughly 670 donors and used that subset as a discovery cohort. The study combined high-throughput TCR immunosequencing, statistical association of individual TCRs with disease status, and machine learning to predict cytomegalovirus infection status. The study aimed to test whether cataloging public T cell receptors could reveal signatures of past pathogen exposure. The genetic ancestry cluster associated with self-reported Caucasian donors included over 65% of the 300 to 450 genotyped donors. Because of strong linkage in the cohort, roughly five DR-DQ haplotypes were treated as single units for association and clustering.

General findings and caveats noted by the study authors: A later analysis found that TCR association rates varied across HLA loci, with DRB1 alleles showing the most associated TCRs and HLA-C alleles the fewest. The authors suggested that the approach could potentially be extended to other disease states and immunological phenotypes. In a later analysis, HLA-associated TCR beta chains showed more clonal expansion and lower generation probabilities than non-associated chains that were equally common. Three of the identified cytomegalovirus-associated TCR beta chains were confirmed in vitro to be specific for cytomegalovirus antigens. In this cohort, only TCR beta chains were sequenced, and detectable features were limited by the absence of alpha or paired-chain data. While some public TCRs were present in many individuals, most TCR sequences turned up only very rarely across donors. Approximately 16 rarely observed V segments, including chromosome 9 orphons, were excluded from the earlier analysis of about 610 of the donors because counts were too low. An earlier analysis of approximately 600 of the donors showed that most TCR beta V segments appeared in productive rearrangements either about 87% or about 30% of the time, which broadly matched IMGT annotations. A later analysis reported that several top co-occurrence clusters appeared linked to parvovirus B19, influenza, CMV and Epstein-Barr virus. The only immune exposure information available for the cohort was CMV serostatus. V-gene and J-gene trimming of TCR beta chains was associated with a missense DCLRE1C variant in a later genetic analysis, and the association was replicated in an independent cohort. The classifier was reported to diagnose cytomegalovirus status with high specificity and sensitivity in both the original and validation cohorts. According to a later genetic analysis, donors in an Asian-associated ancestry cluster had fewer N-insertions in productive TCRs than the roughly 660-donor mean. At a false discovery rate of 0.05, a later analysis linked under 20,000 TCR beta sequences to specific HLA alleles. A further reported finding was that TCR beta sequences accurately predicted the HLA-A and HLA-B alleles for most subjects in the first cohort. A group of highly shared sequence variants was considered likely to be a technical artifact of the sequencing pipeline. Sequencing depth was assumed to be roughly uniform across donors in the presence/absence analyses, though that assumption may not hold. Because some donors lacked HLA typing at each locus, the association tests relied only on the typed subset. Correlated functional status among segregating V segments might be attributable to linkage disequilibrium, but an unknown experimental factor could not be ruled out. In the study, 150 to 200 TCR beta chains were listed as associated with cytomegalovirus. When HLA alleles, especially DR and DQ, strongly co-occurred, TCR associations were difficult to assign to individual alleles. Most CMV-associated TCR beta chains appeared to be HLA-restricted in a later analysis, and the HLA associations seemed to be driven largely by CMV exposure.

Library method: the immunoSEQ multiplex PCR assay. For the multiplex PCR, a mixture combining 60 forward primers for TCR Vbeta segments and 13 reverse primers for TCR Jbeta segments was used. A multiplex PCR assay on genomic DNA amplified the CDR3 region of rearranged TCR beta genes. The amplified TCR beta libraries were sequenced on the Illumina HiSeq System as 87-base-pair reads. For the original study's pipeline: Across the 500 to 700 repertoires, a later analysis counted 75 million to 90 million unique TCR beta chains, roughly 11 million of which were shared by at least two donors. Raw reads were error-corrected and collapsed into unique sequences by a nearest-neighbor algorithm in which closely related sequences were merged to remove PCR and sequencing errors. Alignment of CDR3 sequences to IMGT reference sequences was used to assign V, D and J gene segments. For a sequence to be retained, a match of at least six nucleotides was required to both a V gene segment and a J gene segment. A rearrangement was called productive if the CDR3 had no stop codons and remained in frame with V and J, and every other rearrangement was called non-productive. Following IMGT convention, CDR3 was defined as the stretch from the second conserved V-encoded cysteine up to the conserved J-encoded phenylalanine. In an earlier analysis of more than 550 of the donors, sequences lacking an unambiguous match to a single V gene segment were excluded. In an earlier analysis of several hundred of the donors, a V segment was called functional when productive rearrangements were above 56.7%, and segregating when the standard deviation between donors exceeded 5%. A statistical classification framework was built for diagnosing cytomegalovirus status from the catalog of TCR beta chain sequences. In a later analysis, V and J genes were assigned by comparing TCR nucleotide sequences against IMGT/GENE-DB human TR gene sequences. A later analysis assigned CDR3 sequences and most-parsimonious VDJ recombination scenarios with the TCRdist pipeline. In a later analysis, each TCR beta chain was defined by its CDR3 amino acid sequence together with its V-gene family, and reads without a unique V-gene family were excluded. In a later analysis, 450 to 600 highly shared, low-generation-probability nucleotide sequences were removed to address suspected cross-contamination and a sequencing artifact. For each public chain, a later analysis derived a clonal expansion index from normalized ranks of inferred template counts within each repertoire. In a later analysis, generation probabilities were computed using a VDJ recombination model fitted to out-of-frame rearrangements, and the results were checked against IGoR. In a later analysis, hypergeometric tests were used to score TCR-TCR, TCR-HLA and TCR-CMV co-occurrence, with a repertoire-size bias correction applied to TCR pairs. To estimate false discovery rates, a later analysis permuted the HLA or CMV assignments 20 times. In a later analysis, co-occurring TCRs were grouped using DBSCAN, and TCRdist sequence similarity was added for clustering within HLA-allele-positive subsets. Co-occurrence clustering excluded repertoires with fewer than 30,000 or more than 120,000 public chains, plus five with anomalous nucleotide sharing. In its TCRdb copy, this immuneACCESS table keeps in-frame sequences only and misses some clones. Where compared with another copy, unresolved V genes explain less than half of these, and the others have no known cause. The D gene and trimming were derived from the DNA, and the V and J assignments and clone size from that table. The sample records 200,000 or so clones, 75% to 85% of which are singletons. The ten largest make up roughly 2.5% of the sample.

The sequence was obtained from a woman aged 35 to 49 in good health and CMV-seronegative. Sequenced sample: PBMCs.

The CDR3 has the sequence CAWDRGKSSYNSPLHF. The DNA sequence reads TGTGCCTGGGACAGGGGAAAGAGCTCCTATAATTCACCCCTCCACTTT. The V gene is TRBV30 and the J gene is TRBJ1-6; TRBD1 fits 8 bases in the junction. Trimming removed 5 bases from V and 0 bases from J; the gene matches leave 6 bases unexplained. The germline V gene (reference sequence) specifies GTSNPN as CDR1 and SVGIG as CDR2. Reading from cysteine to phenylalanine, the CDR3 counts 16 amino acids. Just CDR3 DNA is preserved here, 48 bases in frame from base 1.